This record covers a single T cell receptor beta chain. Its antigen is undetermined. The sample is drawn from a study of T cells in localized non-small cell lung cancer. Study-wide findings and caveats: Longer overall survival was seen with higher T cell density measured in blood. Clonality peaked in uninvolved adjacent lung rather than tumor. Within adjacent lung there appeared a median around 55 of the top 100 tumor clones.

This CDR3 region has 16 residues. V was clipped by 0 bases and J by 0 bases, with 12 bases between them. In germline, CDR1 is SGHRS, CDR2 YFSETQ. Assay: immunoSEQ multiplex PCR; the TCRdb copy retains only in-frame clones and omits some. The sample carries just under 80,000 clones, 80% recorded once. The receptor's source is a female donor of 60 years or more with stage I lung adenocarcinoma. The chain links TRBV5-1 to TRBJ1-1; unclear D gene. The specimen was peripheral blood, collected before any cancer treatment. CDR3 residues: CASSLVGNILNTEAFF. DNA for the CDR3: TGCGCCAGCAGCTTGGTAGGGAACATCCTGAACACTGAAGCTTTCTTT.